These 23 T cell receptor beta chains originate from one sample sequenced in a study of blood T cell repertoires in COVID-19. TCRdb's table, derived via immunoSEQ multiplex PCR, lists solely in-frame clones and lacks some. This table has 300,000 to 400,000 clones, over 70% appearing once. Source material: peripheral blood. These receptor sequences come from a woman in her forties or fifties with COVID-19, enrolled during active disease.

The rearrangement links TRBV19 to TRBJ2-1; possibly TRBD2 for D (6 bases). The CDR3 consists of 17 residues. The germline V and J ends were trimmed by 2 bases and 5 bases, with 19 bases remaining between them. Germline CDR1 LNHDA, CDR2 SQIVND (reference sequence). Written as DNA, the CDR3 is TGTGCCAGTAGTATATTTTACGGGAGAGGGGCGGACAATGAGCAGTTCTTC. Amino acid sequence: CASSIFYGRGADNEQFF.

The chain combines TRBV28 with TRBJ1-1; no clear D. Germline V gene lookup returns CDR1 MDHEN and CDR2 SYDVKM. The CDR3 has 14 residues. V lost 1 base, J lost 2 bases, and 8 bases lay in between. The CDR3, as DNA: TGTGCCAGCAGTTTATTCTCAGGTAACACTGAAGCTTTCTTT. This gives the protein CASSLFSGNTEAFF. The full variable domain, rest sourced from reference TRBV28 and TRBJ1-1, is DVKVTQSSRYLVKRTGEKVFLECVQDMDHENMFWYRQDPGLGLRLIYFSYDVKMKEKGDIPEGYSVSREKKERFSLILESASTNQTSMYLCASSLFSGNTEAFFGQGTRLTVV.

V is TRBV2 and J is TRBJ2-1, with TRBD2 matching 12 bases. The CDR3 runs to 15 residues. In germline, CDR1 is SNHLY, CDR2 FYNNEI. J lost 10 bases, V lost 2 bases, and 6 bases had no gene match. CDR3 sequence: CASSESLAGGAEQFF. The CDR3 DNA sequence: TGTGCCAGCAGTGAATCTCTAGCGGGGGGGGCGGAGCAGTTCTTC.

With regard to this clone: Germline is not matched at one junction end, which may reflect a read error. The chain has TRBV4-2 and TRBJ2-7; 7 positions agree with TRBD2. CDR1 and CDR2 (germline): LGHNA, YNFKEQ. The CDR3 runs 15 residues. The CDR3 sequence is CASSQGAGDLYEQYF. CDR3 nucleotides: TGTGCCAGCAGTCAAGGGGCGGGAGATCTGTACGAGCAGTACTTC.

The chain uses TRBV6-6 and TRBJ1-1; D call uncertain. The CDR3 runs 12 residues. Trimming took 3 bases from V and 4 from J, leaving 6 bases between them. Germline CDR1 is MNHNY and CDR2 is SVGAGI (reference sequence). The CDR3 bases are TGTGCCAGCAGTTATGAGTCCACTGAAGCTTTCTTT. It yields the protein CASSYESTEAFF.

The chain links TRBV4-3 to TRBJ2-1; D is possibly TRBD1 (6 bases). V was clipped by 7 bases and J by 7 bases, with 20 bases between them. Germline V lookup: CDR1 LGHNA, CDR2 YSLEER. The CDR3 extends over 15 amino acids. Here the CDR3 reads CASNPDRENYNEQFF. The CDR3 nucleotides read TGCGCCAGCAACCCGGACAGAGAAAACTATAATGAGCAGTTCTTC.

The chain is built from TRBV10-3 and TRBJ1-5; 7 bases are shared with TRBD1. Germline V gene sequence: CDR1 ENHRY, CDR2 SYGVKD. The CDR3 runs to 15 residues. V lost 2 bases, J lost 3 bases, and 4 bases stayed unmatched. CDR3 protein: CAISEDREDNQPQHF. CDR3 DNA sequence: TGTGCCATCAGTGAGGACAGGGAGGACAATCAGCCCCAGCATTTT.

The V gene is TRBV2, the J gene TRBJ1-2, with 12 bases matching TRBD1. The CDR3 totals 15 residues. The germline gives CDR1 SNHLY, CDR2 FYNNEI. The junction had 9 bases not matched to a gene; V was cut back by 6 bases and J by 7 bases. DNA for the CDR3: TGTGCCAGCAGCTTCTCCGGGACAGGGGGCTTTGGCTACACCTTC. It encodes CASSFSGTGGFGYTF.

The chain carries TRBV19 and TRBJ2-1; D might be TRBD2 (6 bases). Trimming stripped 8 bases from V and 7 bases from J, with 18 bases between. Germline CDR1 LNHDA, CDR2 SQIVND (reference sequence). The CDR3 is made up of 14 amino acids. This CDR3 reads CASSLGGGRNEQFF. In DNA, the CDR3 is TGTGCCAGTTCCCTCGGGGGAGGTCGGAATGAGCAGTTCTTC.

The chain couples TRBV6-2 or TRBV6-3 to TRBJ2-3; TRBD1 aligns across 9 bases. The ends lost 5 bases at V and 3 bases at J; junction bases unmatched: 6. The CDR3 is made up of 15 amino acids. Per the germline V gene, CDR1 is MNHEY and CDR2 is SVGEGT. The CDR3 DNA sequence: TGTGCCAGCAGTCTGAACAGGGGGCTGACAGATACGCAGTATTTT. Residues: CASSLNRGLTDTQYF.

This chain uses TRBV27 with TRBJ2-2; D may be TRBD2 (6 bases). The germline V gene encodes CDR1 MNHEY and CDR2 SMNVEV (reference sequence). Between the trimmed V and J ends, which lost 4 bases and 7 bases, there was a span of 16 bases. The CDR3 spans 15 residues. The CDR3, as DNA: TGTGCCAGCAGTTGGGAACGGACTAACGTCGGGGAGCTGTTTTTT. Translated: CASSWERTNVGELFF.

The gene calls are TRBV5-4 and TRBJ1-3, with 8 bases fitting TRBD1. Germline CDR1 SGHNT, CDR2 YYREEE (reference sequence). CDR3 length: 16 amino acids. Trimming cost V 3 bases and J 0 bases; bases outside gene matches: 5. CDR3 sequence reads: CASSSPGQDSGNTIYF. The CDR3 bases are TGTGCCAGCAGCTCGCCGGGACAGGACTCTGGAAACACCATATATTTT.

V gene TRBV4-1 combines with J gene TRBJ2-1; TRBD2 matches at 8 bases. Looked up from germline, CDR1 is MGHRA and CDR2 is YSYEKL. The CDR3 is 16 amino acids. Trimming at V came to 0 bases and at J to 7 bases, leaving 8 bases not matched to a gene. Here the CDR3 DNA reads TGCGCCAGCAGCCAAGATCCCAGCGGGAGTAAGAATGAGCAGTTCTTC. This codes for CASSQDPSGSKNEQFF.

This chain joins TRBV11-2 and TRBJ2-3; no clear D. Trimming took off 2 bases at V and 7 bases at J, with 7 bases between the two ends. CDR3 length equals 12 residues. Germline V gene sequence: CDR1 SGHAT, CDR2 FQNNGV. CDR3 in amino acids: CASSLLFHTQYF. For the CDR3, the DNA is TGTGCCAGCAGCTTACTCTTCCATACGCAGTATTTT.

J is TRBJ2-3 and V is TRBV7-7; D gene unclear. The germline V gene has CDR1 SSHAT and CDR2 FNYEAQ (reference sequence). The CDR3 is 13 amino acids. Trimming shortened V by 8 bases and J by 2 bases, and 11 bases separated the two germline ends. CDR3 amino acids: CASSFGLTDTQYF. For the CDR3, the DNA is TGTGCCAGCTCCTTTGGCCTCACAGATACGCAGTATTTT.

The rearrangement links TRBV24-1 to TRBJ2-6; 8 bases are a match to TRBD1. The CDR3 runs 17 residues. Per germline, CDR1 KGHDR and CDR2 SFDVKD. The V segment lost 7 bases and the J segment 0 bases; nucleotides outside the gene matches: 7. This CDR3 reads CATSDGQGHSGANVLTF. CDR3 coding DNA: TGTGCCACCAGCGACGGACAGGGACACTCTGGGGCCAACGTCCTGACTTTC.

This sequence joins TRBV5-1 and TRBJ2-5, with D possibly being TRBD1 (6 bases). CDR1 SGHRS and CDR2 YFSETQ come from the germline V gene. The V end was cut by 4 bases, the J end by 3 bases, with 13 bases between. The CDR3 length is 14 residues. The CDR3 region is CASSIGQLKETQYF. CDR3 sequence (DNA): TGCGCCAGCAGCATCGGACAGCTCAAAGAGACCCAGTACTTC.

The chain uses TRBV2 and TRBJ2-3; TRBD2 agrees at 13 bases. This CDR3 has 16 amino acids. The V gene's germline CDR1 is SNHLY and CDR2 FYNNEI. V trimming: 3 bases; J trimming: 0 bases; junction bases outside the gene matches: 0. CDR3 region: CASSETSGRSTDTQYF. The CDR3 DNA reads as TGTGCCAGCAGTGAGACTAGCGGGAGGAGCACAGATACGCAGTATTTT.

The genes are TRBV4-3 and TRBJ2-1, with a possible D match to TRBD2 (5 bases). Trimming removed 0 bases at V and 9 bases at J, with 12 bases between. Germline lookup yields CDR1 LGHNA and CDR2 YSLEER. This CDR3 is 14 amino acids long. CDR3 bases: TGCGCCAGCAGCCAAGACCGGGCGAGGGCTGAGCAGTTCTTC. Its translation is CASSQDRARAEQFF.

V and J are TRBV3-1 (or the pseudogene TRBV3-2) and TRBJ2-7; possible D gene TRBD2, 5 bases. This CDR3 is built from 15 residues. Germline V gene data show CDR1 as LGHDT and CDR2 as YNNKEL (reference sequence). V was pared by 1 base and J by 4 bases, with 14 bases between. CDR3 nucleotide sequence: TGTGCCAGCAGCCAAGGTCCCGGGAAGGCGTACGAGCAGTACTTC. Encoded protein: CASSQGPGKAYEQYF.

Turning to this clone: Additional DNA sequences in this sample encode the identical CDR3. This rearrangement joins TRBV27 to TRBJ2-7, with D maybe TRBD2 (6 bases). CDR3 length: 12 residues. V was pared by 1 base and J by 7 bases, with 8 bases between. CDR1 is MNHEY and CDR2 is SMNVEV in the germline V gene (reference sequence). The CDR3 DNA reads as TGTGCCAGCAGTTTATTAGGAGGGGAGCAGTACTTC. It yields the protein CASSLLGGEQYF.

This clone appeared a single time. This chain links TRBV10-3 with TRBJ2-7; 10 bases match TRBD1. Germline V gives CDR1 ENHRY, CDR2 SYGVKD. This CDR3 has 17 amino acids. V lost 5 bases and J lost 2; bases outside the gene matches: 12. The DNA of the CDR3 is TGTGCCATCAGTACAGACAGGGGGCGGAACCGACCCTACGAGCAGTACTTC. Encoded protein: CAISTDRGRNRPYEQYF.

The chain links TRBV2 to TRBJ2-1, with 10 bases aligning to TRBD2. The CDR3 has 14 amino acids. Germline-derived CDR1 and CDR2 are SNHLY and FYNNEI. With V trimmed by 6 bases and J by 7 bases, 6 bases remained unmatched. The CDR3, as DNA: TGTGCCAGCAGCCCGGGACTAGCGAGAAATGAGCAGTTCTTC. Protein sequence: CASSPGLARNEQFF. Full variable domain (missing parts from reference TRBV2 and TRBJ2-1): EPEVTQTPSHQVTQMGQEVILRCVPISNHLYFYWYRQILGQKVEFLVSFYNNEISEKSEIFDDQFSVERPDGSNFTLKIRSTKLEDSAMYFCASSPGLARNEQFFGPGTRLTVL.